Below are 20 T cell receptor beta chains sequenced from a single sample in a study of blood T cell repertoires in COVID-19. Profiling relied on immunoSEQ multiplex PCR, and the TCRdb table lists in-frame clones only, not all of them. The data contain about 280,000 clones, 75% to 85% of them singletons. Sequencing was carried out using peripheral blood. The receptors come from a man aged 50 to 59 with active or convalescent COVID-19.

CDR3 coding DNA: TGTGCCAGCAGCTTATCACATGTAACTGAAGCTTTCTTT. This codes for CASSLSHVTEAFF. This rearrangement joins TRBV7-9 to TRBJ1-1; D not certain. V was cut by 2 bases and J by 5 bases, with 9 bases left in between. Germline V gives CDR1 SEHNR, CDR2 FQNEAQ (reference sequence). This CDR3 has 13 amino acids.

The chain uses TRBV7-2 and TRBJ1-2; D may be TRBD1 (5 bases). Germline V gene lookup returns CDR1 SGHTA and CDR2 FQGNSA. The length of the CDR3 is 12 residues. The germline V and J ends were trimmed by 3 bases and 7 bases, with 9 bases remaining between them. CDR3 DNA sequence: TGTGCCAGCAGCTTGTCAGGGTTTGGCTACACCTTC. This sequence encodes CASSLSGFGYTF.

This clone was observed a few times. V gene TRBV5-8 combines with J gene TRBJ2-1, with 7 bases lining up with TRBD2. V trimming: 4 bases; J trimming: 10 bases; junction bases outside the gene matches: 2. The CDR3 length is 11 residues. Germline V gives CDR1 SGHTS, CDR2 YDEGEE. As DNA, the CDR3 is TGTGCCAGCAGCACCGGGGGGGAGCAGTTCTTC. This translates into CASSTGGEQFF.

J is TRBJ1-2 and V is TRBV29-1; 9 nucleotides match TRBD1. V dropped 3 bases and J dropped 6; count of bases not matched to a gene: 17. In germline, CDR1 is SQVTM, CDR2 ANQGSEA. The CDR3 has 17 residues. The CDR3 DNA sequence: TGCAGCGTTGATACCACAGGGGGCGCGATCCGCTCCGATGGCTACACCTTC. Amino acid sequence: CSVDTTGGAIRSDGYTF. The variable domain in full, completed from reference TRBV29-1 and TRBJ1-2, reads SAVISQKPSRDICQRGTSLTIQCQVDSQVTMMFWYRQQPGQSLTLIATANQGSEATYESGFVIDKFPISRPNLTFSTLTVSNMSPEDSSIYLCSVDTTGGAIRSDGYTFGSGTRLTVV.

This clone appeared a few times. The chain joins TRBV18 to TRBJ1-6; perhaps TRBD1 as D (5 bases). CDR1 KGHSH and CDR2 LQKENI come from the germline V gene. The CDR3 consists of 15 residues. V shed 3 bases and J shed 8 bases, with 14 bases lying between them. CDR3 residues: CASSPTEARDSPLHF. In nucleotides, the CDR3 is TGTGCCAGCTCACCCACAGAAGCCAGGGATTCACCCCTCCACTTT.

The V and J genes are TRBV5-1 and TRBJ2-7; D is perhaps TRBD1 (6 bases). V dropped 0 bases and J dropped 2 bases, with 6 bases sitting between them. From germline, CDR1 is SGHRS and CDR2 YFSETQ. The CDR3 consists of 13 residues. The CDR3 spells CASSLDRAYEQYF. CDR3 nucleotides: TGCGCCAGCAGCTTGGACAGGGCCTACGAGCAGTACTTC. The full variable domain, rest sourced from reference TRBV5-1 and TRBJ2-7, is KAGVTQTPRYLIKTRGQQVTLSCSPISGHRSVSWYQQTPGQGLQFLFEYFSETQRNKGNFPGRFSGRQFSNSRSEMNVSTLELGDSALYLCASSLDRAYEQYFGPGTRLTVT.

The rearrangement links TRBV11-2 to TRBJ2-2, with D tentatively TRBD2 (5 bases). Germline lookup yields CDR1 SGHAT and CDR2 FQNNGV. The ends were cut back, 3 bases at V and 0 bases at J, with 11 bases in the middle. The CDR3 sequence is 16 residues long. CDR3 DNA: TGTGCCAGCAGCTTGAACAGCGGATCGAACACCGGGGAGCTGTTTTTT. This gives the protein CASSLNSGSNTGELFF.

The chain uses TRBV12-3 or TRBV12-4 and TRBJ1-5; D gene uncertain. The germline V and J ends were trimmed by 3 bases and 10 bases, with 10 bases remaining between them. The CDR3 consists of 12 residues. The CDR3 loop reads CASSFEGYPQHF. Written as DNA, the CDR3 is TGTGCCAGCAGTTTTGAGGGTTATCCCCAGCATTTT.

V and J are TRBV5-1 and TRBJ1-4, with D uncertain. From germline, CDR1 is SGHRS and CDR2 YFSETQ. Deletions cut 0 bases from V and 5 bases from J, with 11 bases between. The CDR3 length is 15 residues. Here the CDR3 reads CASSLVAGGNEKLFF. The CDR3 DNA is TGCGCCAGCAGCTTGGTGGCAGGAGGAAATGAAAAACTGTTTTTT.

V usage is TRBV21-1 and J usage is TRBJ1-2; the table's TRBD1 call for D was not verified on the DNA. TRBV21-1 is described as a pseudogene. This CDR3 is 14 amino acids long. The CDR3, as DNA: TGTGCCAGCGGGACGGACAGGGGGCGGGATGGCTACACCTTC. Residues: CASGTDRGRDGYTF.

This clone occurred a few times. V usage is TRBV3-1 (or the pseudogene TRBV3-2) and J usage is TRBJ2-7; tentative D call: TRBD1 (6 bases). The CDR3 length is 15 residues. Trimming stripped 4 bases from V and 8 bases from J, with 21 bases between. Germline assignment: CDR1 LGHDT and CDR2 YNNKEL (reference sequence). CDR3 sequence (DNA): TGTGCCAGCAGCCCGACAGGCATAGAGGGGTACCAGCAGTACTTC. Translating it yields CASSPTGIEGYQQYF.

The rearrangement uses TRBV23-1 and TRBJ1-5; D gene ambiguous. TRBV23-1 is an ORF, with its function uncertain. This CDR3 is 17 amino acids long. The V end was cut by 0 bases, the J end by 2 bases, with 14 bases between. The CDR3 spells CASSQSAVEACNQPQHF. The CDR3 coding sequence is TGCGCCAGCAGTCAATCTGCGGTCGAGGCGTGCAATCAGCCCCAGCATTTT.

The gene calls are TRBV5-1 and TRBJ2-1, with 8 bases aligning to TRBD1. Per germline, CDR1 SGHRS and CDR2 YFSETQ. This CDR3 is built from 13 residues. The ends lost 4 bases at V and 6 bases at J; junction bases unmatched: 3. The CDR3 sequence: CASSAGTGNEQFF. The DNA of the CDR3 is TGCGCCAGCAGCGCGGGGACAGGCAATGAGCAGTTCTTC. Based on the CDR3 plus reference TRBV5-1 and TRBJ2-1, the full variable domain is KAGVTQTPRYLIKTRGQQVTLSCSPISGHRSVSWYQQTPGQGLQFLFEYFSETQRNKGNFPGRFSGRQFSNSRSEMNVSTLELGDSALYLCASSAGTGNEQFFGPGTRLTVL.

The chain is built from TRBV27 and TRBJ2-7; 7 bases map to TRBD2. With V trimmed by 11 bases and J by 6 bases, 7 bases remained unmatched. CDR1 and CDR2 from the germline V gene are MNHEY and SMNVEV (reference sequence). The CDR3 has 11 amino acids. Here the CDR3 reads CASVWGGEQYF. In DNA, the CDR3 is TGTGCCTCCGTATGGGGGGGCGAGCAGTACTTC.

This chain connects TRBV5-4 to TRBJ2-1; D remains ambiguous. The CDR3 has 13 residues. The V end was cut by 4 bases, the J end by 6 bases, with 11 bases between. Germline V gene sequence: CDR1 SGHNT, CDR2 YYREEE (reference sequence). CDR3: CASSPVGSNEQFF. CDR3 nucleotide sequence: TGTGCCAGCAGCCCGGTCGGGTCCAATGAGCAGTTCTTC.

The chain employs TRBV18 and TRBJ2-7; no definite D call. Trimming took 4 bases from V and 5 from J, leaving 12 bases between them. CDR1 KGHSH and CDR2 LQKENI come from the germline V gene. The CDR3 has 13 amino acids. The CDR3 sequence: CASSLERQNEQYF. The CDR3 coding sequence is TGTGCCAGCTCACTAGAGCGTCAAAACGAGCAGTACTTC. The full variable domain, its missing parts supplied by reference TRBV18 and TRBJ2-7, is NAGVMQNPRHLVRRRGQEARLRCSPMKGHSHVYWYRQLPEEGLKFMVYLQKENIIDESGMPKERFSAEFPKEGPSILRIQQVVRGDSAAYFCASSLERQNEQYFGPGTRLTVT.

This rearrangement joins TRBV6-5 to TRBJ1-1; D gene unclear. CDR1 MNHEY and CDR2 SVGAGI come from the germline V gene. There are 13 residues in the CDR3. Trimming removed 6 bases at V and 7 bases at J, with 15 bases between. CDR3 residues: CASSPDKPREAFF. The CDR3 DNA reads as TGTGCCAGCAGCCCCGACAAACCCCGTGAAGCTTTCTTT.

This clone was picked up one time. The chain combines TRBV7-2 with TRBJ2-1; D gene unclear. Trimming removed 5 bases at V and 5 bases at J, with 10 bases between. Per the germline V gene, CDR1 is SGHTA and CDR2 is FQGNSA. This CDR3 spans 13 amino acids. In DNA form, the CDR3 reads TGTGCCAGCAGCCCCACGAGGAACAATGAGCAGTTCTTC. Amino acid sequence: CASSPTRNNEQFF.

The V and J genes are TRBV5-5 and TRBJ1-1; 7 bases are shared with TRBD1. V shed 4 bases, J shed 6 bases, and the junction held 12 bases outside the gene matches. The V gene's germline CDR1 is SGHKS and CDR2 YYEKEE (reference sequence). This CDR3 is built from 15 residues. The CDR3 spells CASSTQTGRSSEAFF. The CDR3 region has the DNA TGTGCCAGCAGCACCCAGACAGGGCGATCCTCTGAAGCTTTCTTT.

This chain joins TRBV18 and TRBJ2-1, with TRBD2 matching over 9 bases. V lost 2 bases and J lost 2; bases outside the gene matches: 7. CDR1 and CDR2 from the germline V gene are KGHSH and LQKENI. This CDR3 is 17 amino acids long. In DNA, the CDR3 is TGTGCCAGCTCACCAAGGGCTAGCGGGATTACCTACAATGAGCAGTTCTTC. Amino acids: CASSPRASGITYNEQFF.